The clone carrying this T cell receptor (beta chain) was detected a few times. The antigen is unknown. Patients aged 18 to 65 had newly diagnosed hyperthyroidism that had lasted under 2 months. Exclusion followed for patients with uncontrolled infection, other autoimmune disease, pregnancy or lactation. This entry belongs to a study of T cells in Graves' hyperthyroidism and ophthalmopathy. Study results and limitations: By a 13 V-J model, ophthalmopathy was set apart from stable hyperthyroidism.

Researchers took RNA transcripts and amplified the TCR beta CDR3 regions from them. TCR CDR3 underwent first-round RT-PCR with the HTBI primer set. TCRdb ran MiXCR on the multiplex PCR reads and lists one entry per CDR3 protein. Of approximately 400,000 distinct CDR3 sequences in the sample, around 25% were seen once. The CDR3 is made up of 17 amino acids. Germline CDR1 reads MNHEY; CDR2 reads SVGAGI. Trimming removed 0 bases from V and 4 bases from J, with 18 bases in between. This TCR was recovered from a man aged 50 or older with Graves' hyperthyroidism. The sequenced sample consisted of blood. The chain links TRBV6-5 to TRBJ1-1, with D perhaps TRBD1 (6 bases). The CDR3 sequence is CASSYSIGGGLGTEAFF. In nucleotides, the CDR3 is TGTGCCAGCAGTTACTCGATTGGGGGCGGATTAGGCACTGAAGCTTTCTTT.